This paragraph covers one TCR beta chain sequence. Its target is not known. The germline V and J ends were trimmed by 6 bases and 6 bases, with 11 bases remaining between them. Germline V CDR1 and CDR2: LGHDT, YNNKEL (reference sequence). This CDR3 contains 13 residues. The data stem from a study of T cell responses to AZD1222 COVID-19 vaccine. Points from the study as a whole: Clonal diversity may have been underestimated in mostly white British donors.

Method: immunoSEQ multiplex PCR; TCRdb's copy keeps in-frame clones and lacks some. This sample yields around 120,000 clones, of which approximately 88% are seen a single time; approximately 30% belongs to the top ten. The TCR comes from an adult in good health. The chain links TRBV3-1 (or the pseudogene TRBV3-2) to TRBJ2-2; perhaps TRBD2 as D (5 bases). Here the sequenced sample was peripheral blood, taken on day 0 of AZD1222 vaccination. The chain's CDR3 is CASSSRGSGELFF. In DNA, the CDR3 is TGTGCCAGCAGTTCCCGGGGTTCCGGGGAGCTGTTTTTT.